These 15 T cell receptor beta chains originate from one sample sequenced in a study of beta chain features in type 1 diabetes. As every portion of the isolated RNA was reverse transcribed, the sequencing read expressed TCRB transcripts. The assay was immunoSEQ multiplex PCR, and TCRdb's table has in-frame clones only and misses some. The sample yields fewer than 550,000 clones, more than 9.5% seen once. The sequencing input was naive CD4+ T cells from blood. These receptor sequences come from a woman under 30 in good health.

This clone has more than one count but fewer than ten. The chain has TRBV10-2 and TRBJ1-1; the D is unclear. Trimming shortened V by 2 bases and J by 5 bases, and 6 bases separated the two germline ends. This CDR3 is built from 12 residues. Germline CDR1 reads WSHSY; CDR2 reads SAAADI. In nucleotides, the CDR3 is TGCGCCAGCAGTGAGAAAAGAACTGAAGCTTTCTTT. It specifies CASSEKRTEAFF.

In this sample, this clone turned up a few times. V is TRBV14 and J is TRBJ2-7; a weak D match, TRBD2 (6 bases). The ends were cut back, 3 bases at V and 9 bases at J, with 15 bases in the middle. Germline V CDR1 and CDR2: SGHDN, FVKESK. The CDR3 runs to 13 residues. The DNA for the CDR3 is TGTGCCAGCAGCCAGCGCCGGGACTCCAGGCAGTACTTC. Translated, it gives CASSQRRDSRQYF.

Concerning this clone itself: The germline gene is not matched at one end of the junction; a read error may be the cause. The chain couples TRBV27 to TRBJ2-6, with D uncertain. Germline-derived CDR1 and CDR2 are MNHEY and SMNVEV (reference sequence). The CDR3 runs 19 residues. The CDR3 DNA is TGTGCCAGCAGTGTATCGCCTCCTGGCTACAAAAGTCGGGCCAACGTCCTGACTTTC. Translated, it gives CASSVSPPGYKSRANVLTF.

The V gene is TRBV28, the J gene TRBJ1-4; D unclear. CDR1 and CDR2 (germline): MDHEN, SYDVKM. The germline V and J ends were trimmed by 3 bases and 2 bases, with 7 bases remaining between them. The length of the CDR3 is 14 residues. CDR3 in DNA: TGTGCCAGCAGTTTTTTTGGGACTAATGAAAAACTGTTTTTT. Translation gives CASSFFGTNEKLFF.

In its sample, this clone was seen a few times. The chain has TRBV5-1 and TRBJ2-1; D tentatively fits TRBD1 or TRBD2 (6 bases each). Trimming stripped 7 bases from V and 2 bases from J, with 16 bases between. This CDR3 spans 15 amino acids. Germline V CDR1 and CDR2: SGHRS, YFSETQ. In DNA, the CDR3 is TGCGCCAGCGTTGGGGGGCCAGGGACCTACAATGAGCAGTTCTTC. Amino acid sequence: CASVGGPGTYNEQFF.

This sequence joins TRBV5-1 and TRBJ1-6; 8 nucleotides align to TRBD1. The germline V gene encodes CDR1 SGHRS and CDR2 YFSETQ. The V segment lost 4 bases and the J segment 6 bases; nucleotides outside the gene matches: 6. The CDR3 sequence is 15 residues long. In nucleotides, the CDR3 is TGCGCCAGCAGCCCTAGGACAGGGACTAATTCACCCCTCCACTTT. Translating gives CASSPRTGTNSPLHF. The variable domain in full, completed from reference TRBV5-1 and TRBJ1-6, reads KAGVTQTPRYLIKTRGQQVTLSCSPISGHRSVSWYQQTPGQGLQFLFEYFSETQRNKGNFPGRFSGRQFSNSRSEMNVSTLELGDSALYLCASSPRTGTNSPLHFGNGTRLTVT.

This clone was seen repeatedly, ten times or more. The DNA of the CDR3 is TGTGCCATCAGTGGCTTTGGGTCCTACAATGAGCAGTTCTTC. It codes for CAISGFGSYNEQFF. The chain carries TRBV10-3 and TRBJ2-1; D ambiguous. CDR1 is ENHRY, CDR2 SYGVKD, per germline. CDR3 size: 14 residues. Trimming stripped 4 bases from V and 1 base from J, with 8 bases between.

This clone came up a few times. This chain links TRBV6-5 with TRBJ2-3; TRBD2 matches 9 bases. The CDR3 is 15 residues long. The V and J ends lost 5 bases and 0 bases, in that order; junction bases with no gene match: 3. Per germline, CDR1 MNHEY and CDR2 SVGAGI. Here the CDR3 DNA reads TGTGCCAGCAGTCTCGGGACTAGCAGCACAGATACGCAGTATTTT. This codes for CASSLGTSSTDTQYF.

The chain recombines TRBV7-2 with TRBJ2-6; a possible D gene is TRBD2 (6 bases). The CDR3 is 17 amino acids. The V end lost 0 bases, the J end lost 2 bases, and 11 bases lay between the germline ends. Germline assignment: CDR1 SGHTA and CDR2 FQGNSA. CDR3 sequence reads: CASSLASGPPGANVLTF. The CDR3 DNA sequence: TGTGCCAGCAGCTTAGCTAGCGGTCCCCCTGGGGCCAACGTCCTGACTTTC.

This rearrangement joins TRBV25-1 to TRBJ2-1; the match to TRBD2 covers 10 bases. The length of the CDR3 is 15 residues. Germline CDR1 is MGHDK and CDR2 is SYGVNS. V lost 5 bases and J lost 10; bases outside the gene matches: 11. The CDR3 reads CASSLSLAGAREQFF. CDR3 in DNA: TGTGCCAGCAGTCTTAGTCTAGCGGGAGCTCGGGAGCAGTTCTTC. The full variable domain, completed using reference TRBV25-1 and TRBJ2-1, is EADIYQTPRYLVIGTGKKITLECSQTMGHDKMYWYQQDPGMELHLIHYSYGVNSTEKGDLSSESTVSRIRTEHFPLTLESARPSHTSQYLCASSLSLAGAREQFFGPGTRLTVL.

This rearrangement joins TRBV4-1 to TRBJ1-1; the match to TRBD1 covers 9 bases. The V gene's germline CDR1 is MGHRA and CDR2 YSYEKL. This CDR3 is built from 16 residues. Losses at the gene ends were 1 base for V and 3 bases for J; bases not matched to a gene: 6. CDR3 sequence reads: CASSQGGDRVYTEAFF. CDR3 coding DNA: TGCGCCAGCAGCCAAGGGGGGGACAGGGTTTACACTGAAGCTTTCTTT.

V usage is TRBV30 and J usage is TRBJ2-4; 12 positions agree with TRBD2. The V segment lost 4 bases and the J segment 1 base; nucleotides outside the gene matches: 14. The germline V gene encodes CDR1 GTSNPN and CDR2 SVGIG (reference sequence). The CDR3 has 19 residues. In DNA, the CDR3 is TGTGCCTGGAATCCTGACCGGACTAGCGGGAAACTGGCCAAAAACATTCAGTACTTC. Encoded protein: CAWNPDRTSGKLAKNIQYF.

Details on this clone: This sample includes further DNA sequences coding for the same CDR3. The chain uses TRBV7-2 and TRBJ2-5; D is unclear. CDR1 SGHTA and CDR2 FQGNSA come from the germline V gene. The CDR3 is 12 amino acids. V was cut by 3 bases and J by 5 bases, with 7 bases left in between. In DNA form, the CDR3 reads TGTGCCAGCAGCTTGTCCGGGGAGACCCAGTACTTC. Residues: CASSLSGETQYF.

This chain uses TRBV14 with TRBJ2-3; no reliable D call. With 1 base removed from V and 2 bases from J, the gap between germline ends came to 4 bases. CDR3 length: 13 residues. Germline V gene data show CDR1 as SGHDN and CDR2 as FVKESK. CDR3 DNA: TGTGCCAGCAGCCAAGGGGCCACAGATACGCAGTATTTT. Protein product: CASSQGATDTQYF. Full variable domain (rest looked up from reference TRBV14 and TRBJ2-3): EAGVTQFPSHSVIEKGQTVTLRCDPISGHDNLYWYRRVMGKEIKFLLHFVKESKQDESGMPNNRFLAERTGGTYSTLKVQPAELEDSGVYFCASSQGATDTQYFGPGTRLTVL.

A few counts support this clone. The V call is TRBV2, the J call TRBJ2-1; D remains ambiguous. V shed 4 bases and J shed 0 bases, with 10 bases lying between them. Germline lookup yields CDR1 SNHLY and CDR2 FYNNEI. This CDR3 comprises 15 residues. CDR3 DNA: TGTGCCAGCAGTGCGATGTCTGGCTCCTACAATGAGCAGTTCTTC. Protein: CASSAMSGSYNEQFF.